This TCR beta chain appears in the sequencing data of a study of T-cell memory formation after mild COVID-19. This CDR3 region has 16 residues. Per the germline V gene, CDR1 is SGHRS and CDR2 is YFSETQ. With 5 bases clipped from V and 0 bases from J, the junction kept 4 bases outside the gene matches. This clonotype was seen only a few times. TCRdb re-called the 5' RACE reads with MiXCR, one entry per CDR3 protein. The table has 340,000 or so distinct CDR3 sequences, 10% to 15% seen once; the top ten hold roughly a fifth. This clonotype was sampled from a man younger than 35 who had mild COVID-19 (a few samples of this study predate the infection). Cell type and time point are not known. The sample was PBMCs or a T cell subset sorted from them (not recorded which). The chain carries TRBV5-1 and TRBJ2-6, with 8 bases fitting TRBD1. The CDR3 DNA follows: TGCGCCAGCAGACCAGGGGGCGCCTCTGGGGCCAACGTCCTGACTTTC. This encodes CASRPGGASGANVLTF. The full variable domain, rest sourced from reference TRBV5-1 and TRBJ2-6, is KAGVTQTPRYLIKTRGQQVTLSCSPISGHRSVSWYQQTPGQGLQFLFEYFSETQRNKGNFPGRFSGRQFSNSRSEMNVSTLELGDSALYLCASRPGGASGANVLTFGAGSRLTVL.